Described below is a single T cell receptor (beta chain) sequence and its context. Its target is unknown. The sample belongs to a study of graft-versus-host responses after intestinal transplantation. Across the whole study: The whole recipient group had anti-thymocyte globulin induction followed by tacrolimus and steroids for roughly three years.

This CDR3 spans 15 amino acids. Germline loops: CDR1 SGHRS, CDR2 YFSETQ. V lost 4 bases to trimming and J lost 4 bases, with 18 bases between them. Study observations and caveats: Allografts from individuals with graft-donor T cell macrochimerism displayed high graft-versus-host to host-versus-graft clonal ratios. Recipient-marrow GvH clones were detected, some having first appeared in ileum or blood.

Profiling relied on immunoSEQ multiplex PCR, and the TCRdb table lists in-frame clones only, not all of them. The sample has 81,000 or so clones; over 80% are singletons. The V call is TRBV5-1, the J call TRBJ2-7; tentative D call: TRBD1 (6 bases). This sample comprised unstimulated CD8+ T cells sorted from spleen or lymph node cells, obtained before transplant. The origin of this receptor is a human donor who was the organ donor for an intestinal transplant. The CDR3 region is CASSPGTGHLYEQYF. In DNA, the CDR3 is TGCGCCAGCAGCCCTGGAACGGGACACTTGTACGAGCAGTACTTC.